Sequencing of this TCR beta chain was carried out in a study of blood T cell repertoires in COVID-19. Study overall: PBMCs, B-cell-depleted T cells, or T cells were the source of the cDNA or gDNA that made up the material.

Germline CDR1 and CDR2: MGHRA and YSYEKL. Trimming removed 3 bases from V and 2 bases from J, with 14 bases in between. The CDR3 loop spans 15 amino acids. Source study methods: Quantification of nucleated cells was approximated via reference gene primer amplification. Using immunoSEQ multiplex PCR, the repertoire was profiled, and TCRdb retains in-frame clones only, with some absent. For V, J and clone size, that table is used; D and trimming come from the DNA. The repertoire has about 220,000 clones, roughly nine tenths of them found once; the top ten carry under 3.5%. Participant ages covered roughly 18 to 89 years across around 25 US areas. Participants' own reports of clinical history determined their cohort assignment.

The chain couples TRBV4-1 to TRBJ2-7; no clear D. Specimen: PBMCs or T cells enriched from blood (not recorded which). The sequence was obtained from a woman aged 18 to 35 in a cohort exposed to, infected with or recovered from COVID-19 (not recorded which). The CDR3 sequence: CASSQARGATYEQYF. CDR3 coding DNA: TGCGCCAGCAGCCAGGCCCGCGGAGCAACCTACGAGCAGTACTTC.